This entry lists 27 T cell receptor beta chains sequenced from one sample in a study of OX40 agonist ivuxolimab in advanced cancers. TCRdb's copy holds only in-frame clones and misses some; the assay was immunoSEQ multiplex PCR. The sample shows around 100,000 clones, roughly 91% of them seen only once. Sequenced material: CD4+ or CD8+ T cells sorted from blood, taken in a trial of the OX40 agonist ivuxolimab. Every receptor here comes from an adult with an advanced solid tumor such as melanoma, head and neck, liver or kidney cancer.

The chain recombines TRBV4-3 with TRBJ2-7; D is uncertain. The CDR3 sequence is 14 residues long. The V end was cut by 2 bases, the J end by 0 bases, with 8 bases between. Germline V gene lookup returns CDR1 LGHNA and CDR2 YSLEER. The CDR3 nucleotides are TGCGCCAGCAGCCAATTTCCTAGCTCCTACGAGCAGTACTTC. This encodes CASSQFPSSYEQYF.

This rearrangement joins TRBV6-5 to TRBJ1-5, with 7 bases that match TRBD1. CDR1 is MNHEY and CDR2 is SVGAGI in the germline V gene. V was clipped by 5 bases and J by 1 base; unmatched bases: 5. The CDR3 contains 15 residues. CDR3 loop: CASSRQGQSNQPQHF. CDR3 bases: TGTGCCAGCAGTAGACAGGGTCAGAGCAATCAGCCCCAGCATTTT.

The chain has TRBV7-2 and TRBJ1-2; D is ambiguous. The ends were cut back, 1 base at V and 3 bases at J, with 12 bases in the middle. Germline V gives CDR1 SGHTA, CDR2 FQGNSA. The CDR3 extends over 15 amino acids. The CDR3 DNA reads TGTGCCAGCAGCTTAGGAGGCACCCAGGACTATGGCTACACCTTC. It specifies CASSLGGTQDYGYTF.

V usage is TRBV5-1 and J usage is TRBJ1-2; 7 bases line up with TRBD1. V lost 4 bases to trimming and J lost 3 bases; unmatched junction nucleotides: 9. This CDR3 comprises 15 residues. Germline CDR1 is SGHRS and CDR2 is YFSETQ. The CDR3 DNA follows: TGCGCCAGCAGCCAATTACCGGGACAGCACTATGGCTACACCTTC. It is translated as CASSQLPGQHYGYTF.

CDR3: CASSPLASSETQYF. Here the CDR3 DNA reads TGTGCCAGCTCACCACTAGCGTCCTCGGAGACCCAGTACTTC. J is TRBJ2-5 and V is TRBV18, with D maybe TRBD2 (5 bases). This CDR3 spans 14 amino acids. CDR1 KGHSH and CDR2 LQKENI come from the germline V gene. The V and J ends lost 1 base and 5 bases respectively, with 11 bases between them. Full variable domain (remainder filled in from reference TRBV18 and TRBJ2-5): NAGVMQNPRHLVRRRGQEARLRCSPMKGHSHVYWYRQLPEEGLKFMVYLQKENIIDESGMPKERFSAEFPKEGPSILRIQQVVRGDSAAYFCASSPLASSETQYFGPGTRLLVL.

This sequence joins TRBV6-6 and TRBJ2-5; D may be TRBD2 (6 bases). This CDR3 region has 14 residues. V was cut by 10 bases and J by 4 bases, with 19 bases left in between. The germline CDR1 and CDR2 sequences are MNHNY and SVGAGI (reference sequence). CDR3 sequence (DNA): TGTGCCACCCGAGGGAGGACGTGGGGAGAGACCCAGTACTTC. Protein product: CATRGRTWGETQYF.

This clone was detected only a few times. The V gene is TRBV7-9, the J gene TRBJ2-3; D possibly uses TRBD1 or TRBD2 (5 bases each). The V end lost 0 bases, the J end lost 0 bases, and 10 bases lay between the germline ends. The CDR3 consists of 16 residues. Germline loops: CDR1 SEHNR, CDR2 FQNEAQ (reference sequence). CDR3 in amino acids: CASSLARGGSTDTQYF. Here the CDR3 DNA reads TGTGCCAGCAGCTTAGCGAGGGGCGGTAGCACAGATACGCAGTATTTT.

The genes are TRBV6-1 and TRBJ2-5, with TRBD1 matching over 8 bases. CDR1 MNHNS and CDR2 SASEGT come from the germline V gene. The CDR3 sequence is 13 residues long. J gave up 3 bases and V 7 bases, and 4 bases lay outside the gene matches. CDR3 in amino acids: CASKETGEETQYF. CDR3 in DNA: TGTGCCAGCAAAGAGACAGGGGAAGAGACCCAGTACTTC.

As DNA, the CDR3 is TGTGCCAGCAGTTACGGGGGGCGCCCGGTAGAGACCCAGTACTTC. It specifies CASSYGGRPVETQYF. The rearrangement joins TRBV27 to TRBJ2-5; possibly TRBD2 for D (7 bases). The germline V and J ends were trimmed by 4 bases and 4 bases, with 16 bases remaining between them. There are 15 residues in the CDR3. CDR1 and CDR2 from the germline V gene are MNHEY and SMNVEV (reference sequence).

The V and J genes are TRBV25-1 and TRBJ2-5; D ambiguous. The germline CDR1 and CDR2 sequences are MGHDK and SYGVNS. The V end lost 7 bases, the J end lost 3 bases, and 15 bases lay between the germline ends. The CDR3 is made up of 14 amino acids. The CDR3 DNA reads TGTGCCAGCACCCAACCCCCACCCGAAGAGACCCAGTACTTC. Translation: CASTQPPPEETQYF. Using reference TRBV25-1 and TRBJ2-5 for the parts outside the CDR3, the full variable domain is EADIYQTPRYLVIGTGKKITLECSQTMGHDKMYWYQQDPGMELHLIHYSYGVNSTEKGDLSSESTVSRIRTEHFPLTLESARPSHTSQYLCASTQPPPEETQYFGPGTRLLVL.

The CDR3 bases are TGTGCCAGCAGAAGGACTAGCGGGACTGCCGGGGAGCTGTTTTTT. It yields the protein CASRRTSGTAGELFF. This chain joins TRBV6-6 and TRBJ2-2; 12 nucleotides line up with TRBD2. Germline CDR1 reads MNHNY; CDR2 reads SVGAGI (reference sequence). The V and J ends lost 6 bases and 6 bases, in that order; junction bases with no gene match: 5. There are 15 residues in the CDR3.

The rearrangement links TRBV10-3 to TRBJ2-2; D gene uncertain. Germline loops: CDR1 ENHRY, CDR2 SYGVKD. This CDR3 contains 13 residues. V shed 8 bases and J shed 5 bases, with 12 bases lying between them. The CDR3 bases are TGTGCCATCCGGATGAGAATGACCGGGGAGCTGTTTTTT. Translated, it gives CAIRMRMTGELFF.

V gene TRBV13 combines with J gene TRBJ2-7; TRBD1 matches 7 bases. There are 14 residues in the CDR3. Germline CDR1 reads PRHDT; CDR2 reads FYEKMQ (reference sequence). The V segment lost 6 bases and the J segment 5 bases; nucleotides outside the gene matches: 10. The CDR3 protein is CASRQTGRKNEQYF. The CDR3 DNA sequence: TGTGCCAGCAGACAGACAGGGAGAAAGAACGAGCAGTACTTC.

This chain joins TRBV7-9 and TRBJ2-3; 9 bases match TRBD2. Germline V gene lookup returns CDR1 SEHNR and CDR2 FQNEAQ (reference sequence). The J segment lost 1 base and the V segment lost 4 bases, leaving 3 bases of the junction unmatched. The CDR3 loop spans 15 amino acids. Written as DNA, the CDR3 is TGTGCCAGCAGCTCCTGGACTAGCGGCACAGATACGCAGTATTTT. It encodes CASSSWTSGTDTQYF.

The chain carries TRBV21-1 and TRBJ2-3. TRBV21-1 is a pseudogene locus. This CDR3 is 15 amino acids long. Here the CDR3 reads CASGDRTCYTDTQYF. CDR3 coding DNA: TGTGCCAGCGGTGACCGGACCTGTTACACAGATACGCAGTATTTT.

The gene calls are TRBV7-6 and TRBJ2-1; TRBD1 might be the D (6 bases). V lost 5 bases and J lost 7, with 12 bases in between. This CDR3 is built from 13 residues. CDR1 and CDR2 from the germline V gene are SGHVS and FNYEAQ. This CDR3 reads CASSPGDLNEQFF. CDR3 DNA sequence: TGTGCCAGCAGCCCAGGGGATCTGAATGAGCAGTTCTTC.

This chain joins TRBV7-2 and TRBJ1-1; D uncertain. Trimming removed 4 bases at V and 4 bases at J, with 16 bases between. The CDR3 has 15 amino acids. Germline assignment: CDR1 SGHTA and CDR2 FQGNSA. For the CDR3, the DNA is TGTGCCAGCAGCTACCATCGGATGACGCGCACTGAAGCTTTCTTT. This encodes CASSYHRMTRTEAFF.

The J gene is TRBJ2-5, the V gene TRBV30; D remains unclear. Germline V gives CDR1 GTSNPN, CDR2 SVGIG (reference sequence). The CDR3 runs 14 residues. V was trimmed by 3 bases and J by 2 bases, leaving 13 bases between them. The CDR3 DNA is TGTGCCTGGAGGGCCCAAAACTCACAAGAGACCCAGTACTTC. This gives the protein CAWRAQNSQETQYF.

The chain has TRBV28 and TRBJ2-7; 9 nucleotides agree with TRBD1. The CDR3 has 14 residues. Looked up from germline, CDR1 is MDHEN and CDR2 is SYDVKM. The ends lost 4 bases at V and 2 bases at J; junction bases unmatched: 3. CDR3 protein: CASSSTGGAYEQYF. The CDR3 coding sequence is TGTGCCAGCAGTTCCACAGGGGGCGCCTACGAGCAGTACTTC.

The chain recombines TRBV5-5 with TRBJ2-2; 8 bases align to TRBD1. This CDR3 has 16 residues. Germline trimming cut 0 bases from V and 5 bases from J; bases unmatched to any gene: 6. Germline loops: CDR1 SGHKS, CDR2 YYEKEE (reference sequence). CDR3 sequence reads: CASSLAEGQVTGELFF. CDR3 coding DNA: TGTGCCAGCAGCTTGGCCGAGGGACAGGTGACCGGGGAGCTGTTTTTT.

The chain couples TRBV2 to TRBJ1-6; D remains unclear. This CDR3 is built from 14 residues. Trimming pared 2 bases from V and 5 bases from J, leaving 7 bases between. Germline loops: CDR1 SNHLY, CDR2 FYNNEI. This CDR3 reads CASSERINNSPLHF. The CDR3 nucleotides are TGTGCCAGCAGTGAAAGGATCAATAATTCACCCCTCCACTTT.

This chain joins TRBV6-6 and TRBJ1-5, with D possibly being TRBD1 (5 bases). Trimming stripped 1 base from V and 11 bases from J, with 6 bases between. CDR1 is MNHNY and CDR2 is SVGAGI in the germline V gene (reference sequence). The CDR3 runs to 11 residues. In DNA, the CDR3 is TGTGCCAGCAGTTACTTACAGGCCCAGCATTTT. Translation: CASSYLQAQHF.

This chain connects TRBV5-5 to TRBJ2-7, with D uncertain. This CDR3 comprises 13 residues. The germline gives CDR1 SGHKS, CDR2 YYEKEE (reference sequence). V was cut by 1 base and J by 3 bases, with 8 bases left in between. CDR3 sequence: CASSLRRNYEQYF. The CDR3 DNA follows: TGTGCCAGCAGCTTGAGAAGGAACTACGAGCAGTACTTC.

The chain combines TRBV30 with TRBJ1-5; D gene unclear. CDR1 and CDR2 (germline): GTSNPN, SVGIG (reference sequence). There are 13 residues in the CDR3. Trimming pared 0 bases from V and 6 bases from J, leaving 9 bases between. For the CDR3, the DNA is TGTGCCTGGAGTGTAGCCGTAAGTCAGCCCCAGCATTTT. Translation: CAWSVAVSQPQHF.

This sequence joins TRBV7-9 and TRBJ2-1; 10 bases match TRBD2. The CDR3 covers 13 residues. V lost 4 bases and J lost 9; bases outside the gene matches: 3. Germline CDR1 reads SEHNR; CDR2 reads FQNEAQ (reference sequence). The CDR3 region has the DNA TGTGCCAGCAGCTCTAGCGGGAGCGGTGAGCAGTTCTTC. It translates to CASSSSGSGEQFF.

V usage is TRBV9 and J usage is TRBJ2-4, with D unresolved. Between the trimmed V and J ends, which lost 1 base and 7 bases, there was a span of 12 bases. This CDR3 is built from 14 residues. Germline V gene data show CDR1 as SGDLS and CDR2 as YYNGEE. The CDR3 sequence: CASSVSDAANIQYF. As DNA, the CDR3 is TGTGCCAGCAGCGTATCTGATGCAGCGAACATTCAGTACTTC.

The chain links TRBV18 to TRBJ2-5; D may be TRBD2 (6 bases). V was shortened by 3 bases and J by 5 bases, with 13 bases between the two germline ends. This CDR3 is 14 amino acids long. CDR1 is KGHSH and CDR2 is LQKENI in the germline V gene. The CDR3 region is CASSPPGEWETQYF. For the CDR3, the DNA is TGTGCCAGCTCACCCCCGGGGGAGTGGGAGACCCAGTACTTC.